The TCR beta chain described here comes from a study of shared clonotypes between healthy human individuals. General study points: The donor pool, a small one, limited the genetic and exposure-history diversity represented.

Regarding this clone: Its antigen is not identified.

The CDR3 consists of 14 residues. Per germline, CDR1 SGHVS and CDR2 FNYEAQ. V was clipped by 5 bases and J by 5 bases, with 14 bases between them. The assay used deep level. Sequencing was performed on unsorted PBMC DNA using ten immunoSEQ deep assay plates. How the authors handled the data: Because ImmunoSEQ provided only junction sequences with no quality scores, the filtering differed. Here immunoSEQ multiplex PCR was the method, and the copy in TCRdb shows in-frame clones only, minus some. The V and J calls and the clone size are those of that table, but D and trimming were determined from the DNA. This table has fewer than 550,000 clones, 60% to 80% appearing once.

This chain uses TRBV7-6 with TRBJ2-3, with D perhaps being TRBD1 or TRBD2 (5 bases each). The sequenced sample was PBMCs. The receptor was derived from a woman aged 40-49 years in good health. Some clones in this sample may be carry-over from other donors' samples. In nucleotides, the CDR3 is TGTGCCAGCAGCCCCCTTCCGGGGCAAGATACGCAGTATTTT. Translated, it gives CASSPLPGQDTQYF.